This TCR beta chain was captured by sequencing in a study of Graves' ophthalmopathy and Graves' hyperthyroidism. Background on the study: Before any treatment was given, at initial diagnosis, peripheral blood was collected.

The study amplified TCR beta CDR3 regions using RNA transcripts. The authors performed first-round RT-PCR with HTBI primers and then a second-round multiplex PCR. MiXCR, applied by TCRdb to the multiplex PCR reads, yields one record per CDR3 protein. The table shows hundreds of thousands of distinct CDR3 sequences, with 22% occurring only once. At least ten counts were recorded for this clonotype. Its antigen remains unknown. Ineligible for inclusion were patients with other autoimmune diseases, uncontrolled infections, pregnancy or lactation. Out of more than 8.5 ml of fresh peripheral blood, PBMCs were obtained. General observations from the study: Ophthalmopathy and stable hyperthyroidism were discriminated by a 13-signature model, with roughly 88% sensitivity and 70% to 84% specificity.

The CDR3 covers 14 residues. The germline V and J ends were trimmed by 4 bases and 7 bases, with 16 bases remaining between them. Germline V CDR1 and CDR2: LNHDA, SQIVND (reference sequence). This rearrangement joins TRBV19 to TRBJ1-2; D gene ambiguous. The source is a woman between 18 and 30 years old with stable Graves' hyperthyroidism. Some clones in this sample may be carry-over from other donors' samples. Input material: peripheral blood. CDR3 residues: CASSTTTGTPGYTF. The DNA for the CDR3 is TGTGCCAGTAGTACCACCACGGGCACCCCTGGCTACACCTTC.